The 3 T cell receptor beta chains below were found in one sample sequenced in a study of cytotoxic CD8 clonotypes in ibrutinib-treated CLL. Clones were read by immunoSEQ multiplex PCR, and TCRdb kept only the in-frame ones, dropping some. The sample lists around 250,000 clones; under 75% were seen once. The sequencing here drew on PBMCs, taken after 24 months of ibrutinib treatment. Receptor source: a human donor with chronic lymphocytic leukemia.

V gene TRBV27 combines with J gene TRBJ1-1, with D possibly being TRBD1 (6 bases). This CDR3 has 13 residues. Germline V gives CDR1 MNHEY, CDR2 SMNVEV (reference sequence). The V end was cut by 6 bases, the J end by 4 bases, with 12 bases between. CDR3 in amino acids: CASSTGWVTEAFF. The CDR3 DNA sequence: TGTGCCAGCAGCACAGGGTGGGTCACTGAAGCTTTCTTT.

This sequence joins TRBV11-1 and TRBJ2-1; unclear D gene. Germline values: CDR1 SGHAT, CDR2 FQDESV (reference sequence). The CDR3 runs 15 residues. V dropped 5 bases and J dropped 3 bases, with 14 bases sitting between them. The CDR3 region is CASSLTKGSYNEQFF. The CDR3 bases are TGTGCCAGCAGCCTCACTAAGGGTAGCTACAATGAGCAGTTCTTC. Based on the CDR3 plus reference TRBV11-1 and TRBJ2-1, the full variable domain is EAEVAQSPRYKITEKSQAVAFWCDPISGHATLYWYRQILGQGPELLVQFQDESVVDDSQLPKDRFSAERLKGVDSTLKIQPAELGDSAMYLCASSLTKGSYNEQFFGPGTRLTVL.

CDR3 protein: CSVGQAGNTIYF. In DNA, the CDR3 is TGCAGCGTGGGTCAGGCTGGAAACACCATATATTTT. The chain uses TRBV29-1 and TRBJ1-3; D is ambiguous. The CDR3 length is 12 residues. Trimming cost V 6 bases and J 2 bases, with 8 bases left between them. CDR1 SQVTM and CDR2 ANQGSEA come from the germline V gene. Together with reference TRBV29-1 and TRBJ1-3, the CDR3 gives the full variable domain: SAVISQKPSRDICQRGTSLTIQCQVDSQVTMMFWYRQQPGQSLTLIATANQGSEATYESGFVIDKFPISRPNLTFSTLTVSNMSPEDSSIYLCSVGQAGNTIYFGEGSWLTVV.